One and the same sample provided the 21 T cell receptor beta chains below, sequenced in a study of T cells after yellow fever vaccination. TCRdb re-called the 5' RACE reads with MiXCR, one entry per CDR3 protein. This sample has approximately 580,000 distinct CDR3 sequences, with roughly a sixth found just once. Source: PBMCs, taken more than 4 days after the first yellow fever vaccination. The receptors were sampled from a man aged 18 to 30 who received the YFV17D yellow fever vaccine.

This chain joins TRBV27 and TRBJ2-5; D possibly corresponds to TRBD1 (6 bases). Germline V gene lookup returns CDR1 MNHEY and CDR2 SMNVEV (reference sequence). V dropped 4 bases and J dropped 5 bases, with 20 bases sitting between them. The CDR3 is 16 residues long. The CDR3 spells CASSYRLGAFDETQYF. The CDR3 nucleotides read TGTGCCAGCAGTTACCGATTGGGGGCGTTCGACGAGACCCAGTACTTC.

V and J are TRBV7-2 and TRBJ2-3; D not resolved. The CDR3 has 12 amino acids. Germline values: CDR1 SGHTA, CDR2 FQGNSA. Trimming cost V 3 bases and J 4 bases, with 5 bases left between them. In DNA, the CDR3 is TGTGCCAGCAGCTTTGCCTCAGATACGCAGTATTTT. Amino acids: CASSFASDTQYF.

This clonotype was detected a few times. This rearrangement joins TRBV3-1 to TRBJ1-1; D is uncertain. The CDR3 covers 12 residues. Germline V gene data show CDR1 as LGHDT and CDR2 as YNNKEL (reference sequence). V was trimmed by 0 bases and J by 11 bases, leaving 10 bases between them. CDR3 coding DNA: TGTGCCAGCAGCCAAGAGACCCTTAGGGCTTTCTTT. The encoded protein is CASSQETLRAFF.

This clonotype has only a few counts. The rearrangement links TRBV20-1 to TRBJ2-5; D is possibly TRBD1 (5 bases). Trimming removed 6 bases from V and 8 bases from J, with 22 bases in between. CDR3 size: 14 residues. CDR1 and CDR2 from the germline V gene are DFQATT and SNEGSKA (reference sequence). As DNA, the CDR3 is TGCAGTGCGGCAAGGACGGTAGTAGGGGCTACCCAGTACTTC. Protein product: CSAARTVVGATQYF.

This clonotype has more than one count but fewer than ten. The rearrangement links TRBV9 to TRBJ2-3, with a weak D call TRBD1 (5 bases). The CDR3 is made up of 13 amino acids. Germline assignment: CDR1 SGDLS and CDR2 YYNGEE. The germline V and J ends were trimmed by 0 bases and 4 bases, with 6 bases remaining between them. CDR3 region: CASSVEGADTQYF. In DNA, the CDR3 is TGTGCCAGCAGCGTAGAAGGGGCAGATACGCAGTATTTT.

The chain recombines TRBV2 with TRBJ2-4, with TRBD1 identical over 10 bases. V lost 8 bases, J lost 0 bases, and 13 bases stayed unmatched. This CDR3 has 18 amino acids. CDR1 is SNHLY and CDR2 is FYNNEI in the germline V gene. The CDR3 bases are TGTGCCAGCCGATATGGGACAGGGGCGGATATAGCCAAAAACATTCAGTACTTC. This gives the protein CASRYGTGADIAKNIQYF.

The rearrangement uses TRBV20-1 and TRBJ2-5; D is unclear. V lost 0 bases, J lost 4 bases, and 9 bases lay in between. Germline CDR1 DFQATT, CDR2 SNEGSKA (reference sequence). This CDR3 region has 13 residues. For the CDR3, the DNA is TGCAGTGCTAGAGAGCTAAGGCTAGAGACCCAGTACTTC. Translating it yields CSARELRLETQYF.

The genes are TRBV18 and TRBJ2-5, with 12 bases matching TRBD2. The CDR3 runs to 18 residues. Unmatched junction bases numbered 9, after V lost 2 bases and J lost 2 bases. CDR1 and CDR2 from the germline V gene are KGHSH and LQKENI. CDR3: CASSPVTSGGPLQETQYF. The CDR3 DNA reads as TGTGCCAGCTCACCAGTAACTAGCGGGGGGCCTTTACAAGAGACCCAGTACTTC.

This clonotype has a handful of counts. The rearrangement uses TRBV9 and TRBJ2-3, with no clear D. Germline CDR1 and CDR2: SGDLS and YYNGEE. This CDR3 has 13 amino acids. V was shortened by 2 bases and J by 4 bases, with 8 bases between the two germline ends. Here the CDR3 reads CASSVYTSDTQYF. The CDR3 DNA reads as TGTGCCAGCAGCGTTTATACGTCAGATACGCAGTATTTT.

This clonotype was observed many times. The rearrangement uses TRBV14 and TRBJ2-7; D is perhaps TRBD1 or TRBD2 (5 bases each). The CDR3 totals 15 residues. Germline CDR1 is SGHDN and CDR2 is FVKESK. V lost 2 bases to trimming and J lost 2 bases, with 13 bases between them. CDR3 coding DNA: TGTGCCAGCAGCCAAACAGGCCGGGAAACCTACGAGCAGTACTTC. It is translated as CASSQTGRETYEQYF.

The gene calls are TRBV7-9 and TRBJ2-2, with 8 bases aligning to TRBD1. Trimming at V came to 5 bases and at J to 1 base, leaving 9 bases not matched to a gene. The CDR3 contains 17 residues. CDR1 and CDR2 from the germline V gene are SEHNR and FQNEAQ (reference sequence). The CDR3 DNA is TGTGCCAGCAGCCCATACCGGACAGGGAGGAACACCGGGGAGCTGTTTTTT. Amino acids: CASSPYRTGRNTGELFF.

This chain connects TRBV13 to TRBJ2-5; D gene unclear. Trimming took 3 bases from V and 4 from J, leaving 15 bases between them. This CDR3 has 15 residues. CDR1 and CDR2 from the germline V gene are PRHDT and FYEKMQ (reference sequence). CDR3 coding DNA: TGTGCCAGCAGCTTGGTAGTCGGCGCAGGAGAGACCCAGTACTTC. This translates into CASSLVVGAGETQYF.

The CDR3 loop reads CASSSYTGTGTTPTTNEKLFF. The CDR3 region has the DNA TGTGCCAGCAGCTCTTACACCGGGACAGGGACTACCCCCACAACTAATGAAAAACTGTTTTTT. The gene calls are TRBV11-1 and TRBJ1-4, with 9 bases aligning to TRBD1. J gave up 0 bases and V 4 bases, and 18 bases lay outside the gene matches. The CDR3 length is 21 residues. Germline-derived CDR1 and CDR2 are SGHAT and FQDESV (reference sequence).

In its sample, this clonotype was seen a few times. CDR3 coding DNA: TGTGCCAGCAGCCGCTCTAGCGGGACCTACAATGAGCAGTTCTTC. Protein product: CASSRSSGTYNEQFF. The chain joins TRBV7-3 to TRBJ2-1; 9 nucleotides line up with TRBD2. Trimming took 5 bases from V and 2 from J; bases not matched to a gene: 4. This CDR3 region has 15 residues. The germline V gene has CDR1 SGHTA and CDR2 FQGTGA. The full variable domain, completed using reference TRBV7-3 and TRBJ2-1, is GAGVSQTPSNKVTEKGKYVELRCDPISGHTALYWYRQSLGQGPEFLIYFQGTGAADDSGLPNDRFFAVRPEGSVSTLKIQRTERGDSAVYLCASSRSSGTYNEQFFGPGTRLTVL.

This clonotype was seen a few times. The chain joins TRBV6-1 to TRBJ2-1, with D perhaps matching TRBD2 (6 bases). This CDR3 region has 14 residues. Germline loops: CDR1 MNHNS, CDR2 SASEGT. V was pared by 6 bases and J by 1 base, with 10 bases between. The CDR3 DNA reads as TGTGCCAGCAGCCCCGCGGGGTCCTACAATGAGCAGTTCTTC. Translating gives CASSPAGSYNEQFF.

This clonotype occurred once. The chain has TRBV5-4 and TRBJ2-3; no reliable D call. Trimming cost V 8 bases and J 2 bases, with 12 bases left between them. Germline CDR1 is SGHNT and CDR2 is YYREEE (reference sequence). CDR3 length: 13 amino acids. In DNA form, the CDR3 reads TGTGCCAGTTCCCGGCCCCCCACAGATACGCAGTATTTT. This translates into CASSRPPTDTQYF.

This clonotype was recorded a few times. The chain recombines TRBV5-5 with TRBJ2-5, with D perhaps matching TRBD1 (5 bases). The germline gives CDR1 SGHKS, CDR2 YYEKEE (reference sequence). V was cut by 4 bases and J by 0 bases, with 7 bases left in between. The CDR3 is 13 residues long. The CDR3 DNA sequence: TGTGCCAGCAGCCAACAGGACCAAGAGACCCAGTACTTC. Amino acids: CASSQQDQETQYF.

The J gene is TRBJ2-5, the V gene TRBV6-1; 8 positions agree with TRBD2. The CDR3 has 14 residues. In germline, CDR1 is MNHNS, CDR2 SASEGT. Germline trimming cut 6 bases from V and 7 bases from J; bases unmatched to any gene: 10. CDR3 bases: TGTGCCAGCAGCTTTAAGGACGCGGGAGGGACCCAGTACTTC. Translated: CASSFKDAGGTQYF.

This clonotype was seen once. At one boundary the junction diverges from the germline segment, which might be a read error. The chain carries TRBV5-4 and TRBJ2-3; D call uncertain. The germline V gene has CDR1 SGHNT and CDR2 YYREEE (reference sequence). CDR3 length: 13 residues. Here the CDR3 reads CASSLIVGDAQYF. The CDR3 DNA follows: TGTGCCAGCAGCTTGATTGTAGGAGATGCGCAGTATTTT.

The rearrangement uses TRBV5-1 and TRBJ1-2; maybe TRBD1 (5 bases). The germline V gene has CDR1 SGHRS and CDR2 YFSETQ. Trimming cost V 2 bases and J 8 bases, with 10 bases left between them. The CDR3 has 12 residues. The CDR3 bases are TGCGCCAGCAGCTTCTCGACAGAGGGCTACACCTTC. It codes for CASSFSTEGYTF.

This chain links TRBV6-1 with TRBJ2-2; 8 bases are a match to TRBD2. V trimming: 8 bases; J trimming: 4 bases; junction bases outside the gene matches: 12. The germline CDR1 and CDR2 sequences are MNHNS and SASEGT. The CDR3 contains 16 residues. The CDR3 loop reads CASGPGGRGFTGELFF. CDR3 nucleotide sequence: TGTGCCAGCGGACCGGGGGGGCGGGGATTCACCGGGGAGCTGTTTTTT.